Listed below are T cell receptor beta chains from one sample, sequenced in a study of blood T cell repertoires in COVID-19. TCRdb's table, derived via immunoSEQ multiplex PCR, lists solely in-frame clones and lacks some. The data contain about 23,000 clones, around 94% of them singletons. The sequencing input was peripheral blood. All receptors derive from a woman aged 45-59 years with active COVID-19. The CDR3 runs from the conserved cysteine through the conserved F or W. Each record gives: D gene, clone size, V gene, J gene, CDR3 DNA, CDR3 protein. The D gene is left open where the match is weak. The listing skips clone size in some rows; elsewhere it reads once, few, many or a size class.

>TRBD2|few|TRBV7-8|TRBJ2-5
TGTGCCAGCAGCCCGGGGGGACCGACTCAAGAGACCCAGTACTTC
CASSPGGPTQETQYF
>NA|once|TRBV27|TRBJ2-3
TGTGCCAGCAGTCTGCGGGATACGCAGTATTTT
CASSLRDTQYF
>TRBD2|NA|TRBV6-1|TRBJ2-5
TGTGCCAGCAGTGTGGGGGGACTAGCGGGGCCTTCGGGAGAGACCCAGTACTTC
CASSVGGLAGPSGETQYF
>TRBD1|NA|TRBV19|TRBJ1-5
TGTGCCAGTAGTATGGGCTCGAGGGGGCGGCAGCCCCAGCATTTT
CASSMGSRGRQPQHF
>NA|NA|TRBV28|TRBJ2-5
TGTGCCAGCACTAACGGAGGGGTTCAAGAGACCCAGTACTTC
CASTNGGVQETQYF
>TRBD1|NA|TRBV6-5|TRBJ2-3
TGTGCCAGCACCCCCGGGACAGGGTCGATAGATACGCAGTATTTT
CASTPGTGSIDTQYF
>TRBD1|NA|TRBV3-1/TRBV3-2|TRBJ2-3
TGTGCCAGCAGTCAGGGACAGGGACGAACAGATACGCAGTATTTT
CASSQGQGRTDTQYF
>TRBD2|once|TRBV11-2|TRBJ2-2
TGTGCCAGCAGCTCGGGACTAGCGGGTGTTGAGAGACGGGAGCTGTTTTTT
CASSSGLAGVERRELFF
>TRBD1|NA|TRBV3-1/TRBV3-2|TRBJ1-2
TGTGCCAGCAGCACAAAGGGACAGGGGATGCGAGGCTACACCTTC
CASSTKGQGMRGYTF
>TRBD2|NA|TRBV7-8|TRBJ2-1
TGTGCCAGCAGCTTCAGGACTAGCGGGGGACAAAAGACCTACAATGAGCAGTTCTTC
CASSFRTSGGQKTYNEQFF
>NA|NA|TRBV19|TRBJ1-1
TGTGCCAGTAATTCAGGGGCGAACACTGAAGCTTTCTTT
CASNSGANTEAFF
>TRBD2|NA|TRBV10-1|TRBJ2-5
TGCGCCAGCTATGAGCGGGAGGGCCCGGAGACCCAGTACTTC
CASYEREGPETQYF
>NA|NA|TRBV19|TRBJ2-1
TGTGCCAGTAGTCCGACAGTCCACTCCTACAATGAGCAGTTCTTC
CASSPTVHSYNEQFF
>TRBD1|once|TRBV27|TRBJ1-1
TGTGCCAGCAGCCGGCGGGGACAGGGGCCCACTGAAGCTTTCTTT
CASSRRGQGPTEAFF
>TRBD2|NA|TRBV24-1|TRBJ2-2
TGTGCCACCAGTGAGGGACTAGCGAGTGGACCCGGGGAGCTGTTTTTT
CATSEGLASGPGELFF
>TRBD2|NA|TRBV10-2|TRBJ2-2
TGCGCCAGCAGTGAGTTGGGGGGACTACCCTACACCGGGGAGCTGTTTTTT
CASSELGGLPYTGELFF
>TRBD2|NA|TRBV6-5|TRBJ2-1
TGTGCCAGCAGAGCAATTCTAACTAGCGGCGAGCAGTTCTTC
CASRAILTSGEQFF
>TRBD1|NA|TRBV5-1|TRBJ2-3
TGCGCCAGCAGCGCGAGGGACAGGGCAGATACGCAGTATTTT
CASSARDRADTQYF
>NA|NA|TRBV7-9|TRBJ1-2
TGTGCCAGCAGCCCCCCAGGTCTTTATGGCTACACCTTC
CASSPPGLYGYTF
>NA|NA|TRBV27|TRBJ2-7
TGTGCCAGCAGTTTAACTAGGACAGCAGTCTCCTACGAGCAGTACTTC
CASSLTRTAVSYEQYF
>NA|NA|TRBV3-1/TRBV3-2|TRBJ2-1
TGTGCCAGCAGCCCCCGGACCGGCGGGGGCCTATACAATGAGCAGTTCTTC
CASSPRTGGGLYNEQFF
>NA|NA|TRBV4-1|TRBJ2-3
TGCGCCAGCAGCCAAGAAGGACACCCAAGCACAGATACGCAGTATTTT
CASSQEGHPSTDTQYF
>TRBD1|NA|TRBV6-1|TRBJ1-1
TGTGCCAGCAGTGACACAGGGGTAGACACTGAAGCTTTCTTT
CASSDTGVDTEAFF
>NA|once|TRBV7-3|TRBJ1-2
TGTGCCAGCAGCTCCCCTGGGGGGGGCGGCTACACCTTC
CASSSPGGGGYTF
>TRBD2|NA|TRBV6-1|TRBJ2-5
TGTGCCAGCAGTGAACCGGGACTAGCGGGGGCCCAAGAGACCCAGTACTTC
CASSEPGLAGAQETQYF
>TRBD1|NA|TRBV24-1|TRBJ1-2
TGTGCCACCAGTGACCGGGACAGGCGGGGCTATGGCTACACCTTC
CATSDRDRRGYGYTF
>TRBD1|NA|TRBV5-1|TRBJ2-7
TGCGCCAGCAGCTGGTCACAGGGGGCCTACGAGCAGTACTTC
CASSWSQGAYEQYF